The rows below give T cell receptor beta chains drawn from one sample of a study of human T cells and chemical hapten exposure. TCRdb independently ran MiXCR on the RACE reads; one entry per CDR3 protein. This table holds 100,000 to 150,000 distinct CDR3 sequences, roughly 15% found once. This sample comprised whole blood, obtained in connection with sensitization to the hapten diphenylcyclopropenone (DPC). The receptors here all came from a man between 18 and 29 years old with alopecia areata. Some clones in this sample may be carry-over from other donors' samples. CDR3s include the opening cysteine and the closing phenylalanine or tryptophan. D genes are given only for firm matches. Not every row has a clone size; where given, it reads once, few, many or a size class.

TRBD1,TRBV18,TRBJ1-1,few,CASSPLGTANTEAFF,TGTGCCAGCTCACCCCTAGGGACAGCGAACACTGAAGCTTTCTTT
TRBD1,TRBV29-1,TRBJ1-1,-,CSGIRGIWAFF,TGCAGCGGGATCAGGGGGATTTGGGCTTTCTTT
-,TRBV9,TRBJ2-7,-,CASSGGFGYEQYF,TGTGCCAGCAGCGGAGGGTTTGGTTACGAGCAGTACTTC
-,TRBV18,TRBJ2-3,few,CASSPPTGRGTDTQYF,TGTGCCAGCTCACCGCCGACAGGGAGGGGCACAGATACGCAGTATTTT
TRBD1,TRBV12-3/TRBV12-4,TRBJ2-1,-,CASSLYGQGAREMNEQFF,TGTGCCAGCAGTCTCTACGGACAGGGGGCGAGGGAGATGAATGAGCAGTTCTTC
TRBD1,TRBV6-1,TRBJ2-7,few,CASSVRDRPHEQYF,TGTGCCAGCAGTGTCCGGGACAGGCCCCACGAGCAGTACTTC
TRBD2,TRBV12-3/TRBV12-4,TRBJ2-3,few,CASRAGAGDTQYF,TGTGCCAGCCGAGCGGGGGCGGGAGATACGCAGTATTTT
-,TRBV18,TRBJ1-2,-,CASSPTSQGLLGYTF,TGTGCCAGCTCACCCACTTCACAGGGCTTACTTGGCTACACCTTC
TRBD1,TRBV3-1,TRBJ2-7,few,CASSQGGQGHYEQYF,TGTGCCAGCAGCCAAGGGGGACAGGGCCACTACGAGCAGTACTTC
TRBD1,TRBV25-1,TRBJ1-2,many,CASSELGQGAAYGYTF,TGTGCCAGCAGTGAACTGGGACAGGGGGCCGCCTATGGCTACACCTTC
TRBD2,TRBV20-1,TRBJ2-3,-,CSAPRLAGVRNTDTQYF,TGCAGTGCTCCAAGACTAGCGGGGGTTCGAAACACAGATACGCAGTATTTT